This T cell receptor (beta chain) comes out of a study of blood T cell repertoires in COVID-19. Overall study: Collection of acute and convalescent COVID-19 samples took place in the United States, Italy and Spain.

This table comes from immunoSEQ multiplex PCR, and its TCRdb copy is limited to in-frame clones, with some not included. The sample has 220,000 or so clones; about 90% are singletons. V was trimmed by 8 bases and J by 0 bases, leaving 22 bases between them. CDR1 MDHEN and CDR2 SYDVKM come from the germline V gene. This CDR3 comprises 17 residues. Self-reported history from a screening survey and questionnaire set each donor's cohort. In its sample, this clone was seen once. Sequencing was carried out using PBMCs or T cells enriched from blood (not recorded which). The genes are TRBV28 and TRBJ1-1; a weak D match, TRBD1 (6 bases). The sequence was collected from a woman between 50 and 59 years old with acute COVID-19. CDR3 DNA sequence: TGTGCCAGCCCCCCTCGAGGGGGTAGCTTCATGAACACTGAAGCTTTCTTT. Translation gives CASPPRGGSFMNTEAFF.